The T cell receptor beta chain described here comes from a study of shared clonotypes between healthy human individuals (dated by TCRdb to between 2020 and 2021). Background on the whole study: The cohort comprised a couple of women and a few men aged 18 to 49 years. For each donor, three plates each were used for CD4 naive and CD4 memory, two plates were used for CD8 naive, and one plate was used for CD8 memory. To estimate repertoire size and how much clonotypes are shared between individuals, the study performed deep sequencing of blood TCR repertoires from roughly five healthy adults. To increase sequencing depth and limit assay-specific biases, TCR repertoire library preparation and sequencing were carried out by different laboratories using diverse techniques. Per donor, leukapheresis produced somewhere between about 0.9 and 9.5 billion PBMCs. Study-wide conclusions, independent of this receptor: Based on pairwise subsampling, the degree of clonotype sharing among donors was expected to be affected by sequencing depth. Sampling was restricted to blood, and TCR repertoires in tissues likely differ from the TCR repertoires found in blood. Higher generation probabilities were observed for clonotypes shared by all four sorted-subset donors than for non-shared clonotypes. The genetic and exposure-history diversity represented was limited by the small number of donors. When a few donors were compared, the shared fraction of clonotypes was roughly 5% for naive CD4, approximately 3.3% for naive CD8, 2.3% for memory CD4, and under 0.5% for memory CD8. Larger estimated clonotype richness was generally found for naive subsets than for memory subsets. Incomplete sequencing was indicated by rarefaction of sorted-subset datasets, despite the large sequencing depth.

To note about this clone: Its recognized antigen is unknown. Base qualities are missing; no much larger clone stands one base away.

Healthy HIV-negative adults with no recently reported acute infections or vaccinations were included as donors. Only Caucasian adults living in Nashville, Tennessee, USA were represented among the donors. Magnetic negative selection was used to enrich CD4+ T cells, after which naive cells were positively selected on CD45RA and the negative fraction became the memory subset. After blood collection by leukapheresis, PBMCs were isolated using Ficoll-Histopaque density gradient centrifugation and then cryopreserved in the vapor phase of liquid nitrogen. Purity and quantity of every magnetically sorted T cell population were checked by analytical flow cytometry. Each sorted fraction had its genomic DNA isolated and then quantified by UV absorbance on a Nanodrop 2000c. Using the deep immunoSEQ assay, multiplex PCR amplified TCR CDR3 regions from genomic DNA. Extracted genomic DNA from each cell subset was distributed evenly across all wells of several immunoSEQ 96-well plates, and each plate was treated as a replicate. Each replicate PCR for sorted subsets received 200 ng genomic DNA, equal to roughly 30,000 T cell genomes. Purified libraries were measured with a Qubit 3.0 fluorometer, size-checked on a Bioanalyzer 2100, and measured again with the KAPA Library Quantification kit. Every immunoSEQ 96-well plate was sequenced on a separate single-read 150-cycle Illumina NextSeq 550 flow cell. For the original study's pipeline: Because the immunoSEQ output held only junctional sequences and lacked quality scores, the filtering could not match the filtering applied to full-length reads. Sequences were annotated with PyIR, a Python wrapper for IgBLAST v1.9, and V/J genes and CDR3 were assigned using IMGT germline references. Reads were removed for weak V/J assignments (E-value above 1e-6), missing CDR3, stop codons, out-of-frame junctions, or ambiguous translated residues. V3J clonotypes were defined as sequences sharing the same inferred V gene, J gene, and CDR3 amino acid sequence. Percentage overlap between repertoires was calculated by dividing the number of shared unique clonotypes by the size of the smaller repertoire. Repertoire richness was assessed with RTK rarefaction, the Chao1 estimator, and Recon v2.1 estimates of unobserved clonotypes. OLGA was used to compute generation probabilities for all TCRbeta clonotypes that the gDNA method yielded from a handful of donors. Drawn from immuneACCESS, this table holds only the in-frame rearrangements with V and J called that TCRdb kept. Clones are partly lost; checked studies trace under half to an unresolved V gene and leave the rest unexplained. V and J calls and clone size follow that table, whereas D and trimming were derived from the DNA. A total of about 1.5 million clones appear in this sample, about 98% of them only once. Around 0.47% of the sample comes from the top ten.

The specimen sequenced was naive CD4+ T cells sorted from blood. The sample's cell subset or site label, decoded: CD45RA+ positively selected. The TCR sequence derives from a man under 40 in good health.

CDR3 sequence: CASTPLDTQYF. The bases read TGTGCCAGCACCCCGCTAGATACGCAGTATTTT. The chain couples TRBV7-2 to TRBJ2-3; no D gene is confidently identified. The junction carries 7 bases between V and J, which are trimmed by 7 bases and 5 bases respectively. Inclusive of the bounding cysteine and phenylalanine, the CDR3 is 11 residues long. Only CDR3 DNA is held: 33 bases, read in frame from base 1. Per the germline V gene, SGHTA is the CDR1 and FQGNSA is the CDR2.